This T cell receptor beta chain was captured by sequencing in a study of shared clonotypes between healthy human individuals. Deletions cut 6 bases from V and 6 bases from J, with 15 bases between. This CDR3 is 14 amino acids long. Germline loops: CDR1 MNHNY, CDR2 SVGAGI (reference sequence). Assay used: immunoSEQ multiplex PCR; TCRdb lists only in-frame clones, some missing. The data show some 2.1 million clones, about 95% seen once. Naivety among CD8 cells was defined by CD45RO negativity and positive CCR7 selection, thereby excluding terminally differentiated effector memory CD45RA+ cells. This clone showed up just once.

This TCR was sampled from a man between 18 and 35 years old in good health. The sequenced sample was naive CD8+ T cells sorted from blood. The chain uses TRBV6-6 and TRBJ2-1, with D maybe TRBD2 (6 bases). The CDR3 region is CASRIGTVTNEQFF. CDR3 DNA sequence: TGTGCCAGCAGGATAGGGACTGTTACCAATGAGCAGTTCTTC.